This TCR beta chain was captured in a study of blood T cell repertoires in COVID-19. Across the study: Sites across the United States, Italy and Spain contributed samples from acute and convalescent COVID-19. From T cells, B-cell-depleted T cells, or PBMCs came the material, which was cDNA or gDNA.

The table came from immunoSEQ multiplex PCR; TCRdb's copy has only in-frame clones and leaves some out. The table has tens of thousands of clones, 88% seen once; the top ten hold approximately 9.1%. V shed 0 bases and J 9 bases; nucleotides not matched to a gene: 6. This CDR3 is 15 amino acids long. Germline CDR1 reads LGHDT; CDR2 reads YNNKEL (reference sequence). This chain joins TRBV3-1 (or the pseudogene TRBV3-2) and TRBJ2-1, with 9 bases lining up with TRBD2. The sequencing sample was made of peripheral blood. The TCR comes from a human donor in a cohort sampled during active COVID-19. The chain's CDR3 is CASSQDGVSGSEQFF. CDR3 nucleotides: TGTGCCAGCAGCCAAGATGGGGTTAGCGGGAGTGAGCAGTTCTTC.